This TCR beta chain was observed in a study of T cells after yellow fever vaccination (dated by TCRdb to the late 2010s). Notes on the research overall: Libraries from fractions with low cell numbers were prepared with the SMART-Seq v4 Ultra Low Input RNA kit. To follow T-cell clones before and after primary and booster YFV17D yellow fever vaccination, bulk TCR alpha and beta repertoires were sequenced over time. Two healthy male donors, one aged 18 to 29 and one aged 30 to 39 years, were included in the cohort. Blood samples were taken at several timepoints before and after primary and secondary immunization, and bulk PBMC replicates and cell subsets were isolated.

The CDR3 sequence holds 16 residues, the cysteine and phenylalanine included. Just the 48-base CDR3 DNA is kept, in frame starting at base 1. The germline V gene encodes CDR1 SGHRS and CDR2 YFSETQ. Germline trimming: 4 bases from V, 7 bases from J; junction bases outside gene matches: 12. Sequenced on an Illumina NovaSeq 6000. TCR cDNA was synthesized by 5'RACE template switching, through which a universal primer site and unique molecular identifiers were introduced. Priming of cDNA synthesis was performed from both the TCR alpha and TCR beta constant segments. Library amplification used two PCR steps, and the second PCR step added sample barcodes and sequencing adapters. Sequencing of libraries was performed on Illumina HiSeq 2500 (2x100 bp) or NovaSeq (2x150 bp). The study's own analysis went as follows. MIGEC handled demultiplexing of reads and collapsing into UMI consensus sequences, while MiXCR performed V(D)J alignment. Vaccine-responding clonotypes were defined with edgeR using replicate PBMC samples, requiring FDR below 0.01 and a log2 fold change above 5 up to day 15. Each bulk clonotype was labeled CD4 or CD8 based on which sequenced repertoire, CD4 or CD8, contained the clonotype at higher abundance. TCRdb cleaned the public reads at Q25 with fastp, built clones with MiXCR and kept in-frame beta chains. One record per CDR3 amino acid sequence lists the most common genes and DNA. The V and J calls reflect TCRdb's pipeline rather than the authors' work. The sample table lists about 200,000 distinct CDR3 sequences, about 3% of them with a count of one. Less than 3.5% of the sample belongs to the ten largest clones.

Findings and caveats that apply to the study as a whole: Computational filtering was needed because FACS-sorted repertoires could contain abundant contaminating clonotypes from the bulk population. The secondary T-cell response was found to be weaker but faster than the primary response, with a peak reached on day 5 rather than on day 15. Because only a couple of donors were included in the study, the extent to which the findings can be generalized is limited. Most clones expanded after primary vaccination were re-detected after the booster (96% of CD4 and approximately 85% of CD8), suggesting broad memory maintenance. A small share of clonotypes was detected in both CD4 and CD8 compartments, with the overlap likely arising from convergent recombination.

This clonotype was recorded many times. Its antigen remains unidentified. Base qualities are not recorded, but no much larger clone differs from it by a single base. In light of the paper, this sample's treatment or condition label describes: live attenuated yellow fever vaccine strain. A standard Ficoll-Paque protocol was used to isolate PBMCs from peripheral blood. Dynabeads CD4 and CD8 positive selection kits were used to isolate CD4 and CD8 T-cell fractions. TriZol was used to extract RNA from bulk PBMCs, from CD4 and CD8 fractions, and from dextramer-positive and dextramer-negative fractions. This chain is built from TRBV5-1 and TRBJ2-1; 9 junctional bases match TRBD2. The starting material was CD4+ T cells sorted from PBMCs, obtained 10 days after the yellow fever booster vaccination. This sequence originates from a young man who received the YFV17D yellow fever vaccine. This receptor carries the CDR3 CASSRIKRGASNEQFF. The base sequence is TGCGCCAGCAGCCGCATAAAGCGGGGGGCATCAAATGAGCAGTTCTTC.